This T cell receptor beta chain originates from a study of T cell responses to AZD1222 COVID-19 vaccine. Worth noting for this clone: Its antigen remains unidentified. An end of the junction differs from the germline gene, which may be a read error.

Findings of the study overall: Clonal diversity was possibly underestimated; the donors were predominantly white British and more often female.

The CDR3 consists of 10 residues. The germline gives CDR1 MNHEY, CDR2 SMNVEV (reference sequence). Clones were sequenced by immunoSEQ multiplex PCR, and TCRdb holds only the in-frame ones, with some missing. The table records around 120,000 clones, over 80% of them present only once. The chain employs TRBV27 and TRBJ1-1; the D gene is possibly TRBD1 (6 bases). This material consisted of peripheral blood, taken on day 0 of AZD1222 vaccination. This TCR was sampled from an adult in good health. The CDR3 region is CASSRGRTRF. In DNA, the CDR3 is TGTGCCAGCAGTAGGGGGAGAACTAGATTT.